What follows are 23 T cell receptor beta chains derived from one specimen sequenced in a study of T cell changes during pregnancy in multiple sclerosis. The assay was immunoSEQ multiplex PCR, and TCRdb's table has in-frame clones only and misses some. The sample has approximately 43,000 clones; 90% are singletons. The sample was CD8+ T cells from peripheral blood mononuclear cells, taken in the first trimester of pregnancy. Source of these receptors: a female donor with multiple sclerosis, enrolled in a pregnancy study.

The CDR3 here is CASSSGQRSGNTIYF. CDR3 nucleotide sequence: TGTGCCAGCAGCTCGGGACAGCGCTCTGGAAACACCATATATTTT. V gene TRBV7-6 combines with J gene TRBJ1-3; 7 bases match TRBD1. The CDR3 has 15 residues. Trimming removed 4 bases from V and 0 bases from J; junction bases left unmatched: 3. CDR1 SGHVS and CDR2 FNYEAQ come from the germline V gene.

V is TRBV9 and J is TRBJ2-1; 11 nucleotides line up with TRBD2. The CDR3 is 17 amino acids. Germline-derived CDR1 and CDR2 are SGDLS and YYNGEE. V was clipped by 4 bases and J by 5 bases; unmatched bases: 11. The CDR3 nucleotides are TGTGCCAGCAGCTTTATAGCGGGAGGGCCGATTAACAATGAGCAGTTCTTC. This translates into CASSFIAGGPINNEQFF. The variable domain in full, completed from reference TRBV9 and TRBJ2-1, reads DSGVTQTPKHLITATGQRVTLRCSPRSGDLSVYWYQQSLDQGLQFLIQYYNGEERAKGNILERFSAQQFPDLHSELNLSSLELGDSALYFCASSFIAGGPINNEQFFGPGTRLTVL.

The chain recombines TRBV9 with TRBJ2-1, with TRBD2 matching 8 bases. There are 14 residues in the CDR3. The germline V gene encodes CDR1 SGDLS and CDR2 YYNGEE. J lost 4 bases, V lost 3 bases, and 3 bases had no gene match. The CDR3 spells CASSGTSSYNEQFF. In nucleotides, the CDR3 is TGTGCCAGCAGCGGGACTAGCTCATACAATGAGCAGTTCTTC.

The CDR3 reads CASSSWDRGKTEAFF. In DNA, the CDR3 is TGTGCCAGTAGTAGCTGGGACAGGGGAAAAACTGAAGCTTTCTTT. V usage is TRBV19 and J usage is TRBJ1-1; 10 bases line up with TRBD1. Germline-derived CDR1 and CDR2 are LNHDA and SQIVND (reference sequence). This CDR3 region has 15 residues. The J segment lost 5 bases and the V segment lost 4 bases, leaving 7 bases of the junction unmatched. The complete variable domain, with remaining parts taken from reference TRBV19 and TRBJ1-1, reads DGGITQSPKYLFRKEGQNVTLSCEQNLNHDAMYWYRQDPGQGLRLIYYSQIVNDFQKGDIAEGYSVSREKKESFPLTVTSAQKNPTAFYLCASSSWDRGKTEAFFGQGTRLTVV.

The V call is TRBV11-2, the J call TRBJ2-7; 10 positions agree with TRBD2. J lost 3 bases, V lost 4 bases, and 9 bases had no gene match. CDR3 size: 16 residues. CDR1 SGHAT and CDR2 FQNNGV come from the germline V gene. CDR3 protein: CASSSPQWTSGYEQYF. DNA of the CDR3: TGTGCCAGCAGCTCCCCTCAGTGGACTAGCGGCTACGAGCAGTACTTC.

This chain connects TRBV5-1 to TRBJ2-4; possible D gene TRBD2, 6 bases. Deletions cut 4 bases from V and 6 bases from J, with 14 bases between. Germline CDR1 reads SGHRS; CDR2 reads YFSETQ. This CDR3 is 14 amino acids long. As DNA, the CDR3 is TGCGCCAGCAGCCCCCCGGAGGGCGGAAACATTCAGTACTTC. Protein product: CASSPPEGGNIQYF.

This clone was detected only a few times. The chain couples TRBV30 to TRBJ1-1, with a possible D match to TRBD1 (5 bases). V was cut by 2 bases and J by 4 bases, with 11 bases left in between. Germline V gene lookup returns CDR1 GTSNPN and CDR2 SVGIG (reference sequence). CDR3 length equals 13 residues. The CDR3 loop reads CAWSLGQGTEAFF. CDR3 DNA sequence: TGTGCCTGGAGTTTGGGTCAGGGCACTGAAGCTTTCTTT.

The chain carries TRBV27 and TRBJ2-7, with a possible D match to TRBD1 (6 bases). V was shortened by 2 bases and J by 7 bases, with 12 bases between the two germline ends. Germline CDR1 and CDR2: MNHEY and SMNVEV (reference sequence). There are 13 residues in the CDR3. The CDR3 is CASSLPGQREQYF. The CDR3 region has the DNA TGTGCCAGCAGTTTACCGGGACAAAGGGAGCAGTACTTC.

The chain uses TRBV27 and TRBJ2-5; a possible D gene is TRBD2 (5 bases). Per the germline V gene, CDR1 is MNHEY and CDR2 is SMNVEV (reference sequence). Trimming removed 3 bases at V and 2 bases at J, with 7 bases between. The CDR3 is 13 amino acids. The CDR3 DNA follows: TGTGCCAGCAGTTTTATAGCGCAAGAGACCCAGTACTTC. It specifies CASSFIAQETQYF.

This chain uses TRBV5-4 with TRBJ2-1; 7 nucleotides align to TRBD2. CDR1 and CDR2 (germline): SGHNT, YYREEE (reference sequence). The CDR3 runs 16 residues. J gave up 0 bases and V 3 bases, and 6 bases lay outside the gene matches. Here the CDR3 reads CASSWGDYRSYNEQFF. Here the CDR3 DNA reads TGTGCCAGCAGCTGGGGGGACTATCGCTCCTACAATGAGCAGTTCTTC. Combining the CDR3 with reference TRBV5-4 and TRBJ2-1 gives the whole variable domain ETGVTQSPTHLIKTRGQQVTLRCSSQSGHNTVSWYQQALGQGPQFIFQYYREEENGRGNFPPRFSGLQFPNYSSELNVNALELDDSALYLCASSWGDYRSYNEQFFGPGTRLTVL.

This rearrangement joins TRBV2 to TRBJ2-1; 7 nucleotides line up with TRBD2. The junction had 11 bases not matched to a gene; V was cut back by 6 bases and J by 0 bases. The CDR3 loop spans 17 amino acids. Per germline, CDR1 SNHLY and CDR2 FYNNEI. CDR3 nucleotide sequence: TGTGCCAGCAGCTCTACCGGGACTACCTCCTCCTACAATGAGCAGTTCTTC. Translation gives CASSSTGTTSSYNEQFF.

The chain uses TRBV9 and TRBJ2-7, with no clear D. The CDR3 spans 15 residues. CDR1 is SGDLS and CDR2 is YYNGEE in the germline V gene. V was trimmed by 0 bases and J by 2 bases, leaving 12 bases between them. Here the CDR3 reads CASSVDGGSTYEQYF. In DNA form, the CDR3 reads TGTGCCAGCAGCGTAGATGGCGGATCTACCTACGAGCAGTACTTC.

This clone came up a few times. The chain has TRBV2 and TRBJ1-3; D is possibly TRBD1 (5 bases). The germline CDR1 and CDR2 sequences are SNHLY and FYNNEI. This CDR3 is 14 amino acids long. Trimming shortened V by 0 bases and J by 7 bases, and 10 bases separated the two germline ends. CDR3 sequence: CASSEAGGLNTIYF. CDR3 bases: TGTGCCAGCAGTGAAGCTGGGGGACTTAACACCATATATTTT.

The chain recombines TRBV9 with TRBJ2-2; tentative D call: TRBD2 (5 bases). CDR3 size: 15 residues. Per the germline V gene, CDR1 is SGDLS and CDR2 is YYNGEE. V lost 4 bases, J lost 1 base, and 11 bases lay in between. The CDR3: CASSPRTWNTGELFF. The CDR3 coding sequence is TGTGCCAGCAGCCCCCGGACTTGGAACACCGGGGAGCTGTTTTTT. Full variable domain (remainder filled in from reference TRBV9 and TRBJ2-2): DSGVTQTPKHLITATGQRVTLRCSPRSGDLSVYWYQQSLDQGLQFLIQYYNGEERAKGNILERFSAQQFPDLHSELNLSSLELGDSALYFCASSPRTWNTGELFFGEGSRLTVL.

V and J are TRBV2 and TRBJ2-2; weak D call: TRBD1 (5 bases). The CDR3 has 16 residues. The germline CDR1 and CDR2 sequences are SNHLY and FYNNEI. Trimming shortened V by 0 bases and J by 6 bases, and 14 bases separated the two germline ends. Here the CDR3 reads CASSEAPRGPAGELFF. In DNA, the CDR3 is TGTGCCAGCAGTGAAGCGCCTAGGGGTCCCGCCGGGGAGCTGTTTTTT.

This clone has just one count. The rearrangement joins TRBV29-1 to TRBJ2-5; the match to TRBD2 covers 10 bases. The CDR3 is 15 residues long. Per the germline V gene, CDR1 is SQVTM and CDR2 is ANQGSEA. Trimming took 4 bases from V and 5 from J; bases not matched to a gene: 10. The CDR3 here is CSVVFLAGDQETQYF. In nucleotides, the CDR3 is TGCAGCGTTGTATTTCTAGCGGGAGATCAGGAGACCCAGTACTTC.

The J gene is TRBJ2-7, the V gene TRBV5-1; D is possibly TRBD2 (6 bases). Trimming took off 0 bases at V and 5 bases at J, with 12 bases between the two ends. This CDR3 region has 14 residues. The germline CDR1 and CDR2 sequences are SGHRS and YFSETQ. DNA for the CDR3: TGCGCCAGCAGCTTGGCCGGGACTCCCAACGAGCAGTACTTC. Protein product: CASSLAGTPNEQYF.

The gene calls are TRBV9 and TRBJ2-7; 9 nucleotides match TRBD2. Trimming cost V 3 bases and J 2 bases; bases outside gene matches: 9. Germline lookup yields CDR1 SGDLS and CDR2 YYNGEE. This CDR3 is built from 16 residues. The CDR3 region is CASSAAGLASPYEQYF. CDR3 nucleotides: TGTGCCAGCAGCGCCGCCGGACTAGCGTCCCCCTACGAGCAGTACTTC.

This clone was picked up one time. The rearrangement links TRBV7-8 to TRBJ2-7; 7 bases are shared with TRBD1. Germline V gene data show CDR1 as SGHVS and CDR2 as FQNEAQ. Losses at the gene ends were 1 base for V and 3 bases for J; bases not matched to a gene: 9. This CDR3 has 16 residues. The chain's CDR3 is CASSLVGWDRGYEQYF. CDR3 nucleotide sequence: TGTGCCAGCAGCTTAGTAGGGTGGGACAGAGGCTACGAGCAGTACTTC.

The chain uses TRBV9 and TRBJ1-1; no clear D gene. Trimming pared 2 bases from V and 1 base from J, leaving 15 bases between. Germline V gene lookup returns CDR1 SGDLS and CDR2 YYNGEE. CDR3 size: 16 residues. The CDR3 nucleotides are TGTGCCAGCAGCGTGCCCGATACGTACACGAACACTGAAGCTTTCTTT. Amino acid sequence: CASSVPDTYTNTEAFF.

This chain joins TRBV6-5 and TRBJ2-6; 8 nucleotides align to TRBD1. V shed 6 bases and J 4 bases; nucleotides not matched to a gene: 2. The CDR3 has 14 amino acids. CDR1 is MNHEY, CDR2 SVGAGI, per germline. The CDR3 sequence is CASRQGAGANVLTF. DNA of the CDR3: TGTGCCAGCAGGCAGGGGGCCGGGGCCAACGTCCTGACTTTC.

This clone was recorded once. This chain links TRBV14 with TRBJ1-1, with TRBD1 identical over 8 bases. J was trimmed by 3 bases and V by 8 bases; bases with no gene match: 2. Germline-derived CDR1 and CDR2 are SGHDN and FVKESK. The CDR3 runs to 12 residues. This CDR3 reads CASQGAYTEAFF. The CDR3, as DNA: TGTGCCAGCCAGGGGGCTTACACTGAAGCTTTCTTT.

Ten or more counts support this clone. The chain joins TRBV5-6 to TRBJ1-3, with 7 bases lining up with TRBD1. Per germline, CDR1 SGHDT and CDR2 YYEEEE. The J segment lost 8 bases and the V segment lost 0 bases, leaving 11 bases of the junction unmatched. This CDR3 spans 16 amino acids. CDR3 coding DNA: TGTGCCAGCAGCTTGGCCCTGAGGGGGCCCCGGGACACCATATATTTT. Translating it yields CASSLALRGPRDTIYF.